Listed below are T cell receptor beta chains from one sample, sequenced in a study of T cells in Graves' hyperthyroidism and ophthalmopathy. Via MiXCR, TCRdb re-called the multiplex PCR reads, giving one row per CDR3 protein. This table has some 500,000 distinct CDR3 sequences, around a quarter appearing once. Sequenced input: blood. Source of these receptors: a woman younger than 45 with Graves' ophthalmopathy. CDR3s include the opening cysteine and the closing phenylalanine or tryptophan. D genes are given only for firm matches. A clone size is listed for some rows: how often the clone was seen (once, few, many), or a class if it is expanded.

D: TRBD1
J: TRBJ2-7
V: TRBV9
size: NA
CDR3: CASSNRQGGRYEQYF
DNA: TGTGCCAGCAGCAACCGACAGGGGGGGAGGTACGAGCAGTACTTC

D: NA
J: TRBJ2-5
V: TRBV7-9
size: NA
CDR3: CASGLGGTETQYF
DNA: TGTGCCAGCGGACTAGGGGGCACAGAGACCCAGTACTTC

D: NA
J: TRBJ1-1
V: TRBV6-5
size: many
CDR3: CASSPPQVMNTEAFF
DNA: TGTGCCAGCAGTCCCCCCCAGGTTATGAACACTGAAGCTTTCTTT

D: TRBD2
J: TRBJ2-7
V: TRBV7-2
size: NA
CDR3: CASSSSGSPGEQYF
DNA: TGTGCCAGCAGCTCTAGCGGGAGCCCAGGCGAGCAGTACTTC

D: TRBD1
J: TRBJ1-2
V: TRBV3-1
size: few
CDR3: CASSQDLGQGSRGYTF
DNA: TGTGCCAGCAGCCAAGATCTGGGACAGGGATCGCGTGGCTACACCTTC

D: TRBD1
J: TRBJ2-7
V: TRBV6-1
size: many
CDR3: CASRRQGQYEQYF
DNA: TGTGCCAGCAGGAGACAGGGGCAGTACGAGCAGTACTTC

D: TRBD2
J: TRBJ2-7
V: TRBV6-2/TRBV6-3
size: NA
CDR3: CASSYLYCGTSGRSYEQYF
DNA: TGTGCCAGCAGTTACTTGTATTGTGGGACTAGCGGGAGGAGTTACGAGCAGTACTTC

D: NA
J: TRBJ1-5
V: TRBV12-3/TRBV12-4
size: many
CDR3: CASARTIGARPQHF
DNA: TGTGCCAGCGCCAGAACTATAGGGGCAAGGCCCCAGCATTTT

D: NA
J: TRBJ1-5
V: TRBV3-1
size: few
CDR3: CASSQDWNDNQPQHF
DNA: TGTGCCAGCAGCCAAGATTGGAACGACAATCAGCCCCAGCATTTT

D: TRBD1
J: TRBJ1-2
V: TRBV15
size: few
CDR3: CATSSRGQGYGYTF
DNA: TGTGCCACCAGCAGCCGTGGACAGGGATATGGCTACACCTTC

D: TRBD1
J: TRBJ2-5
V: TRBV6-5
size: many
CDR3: CASSYSGVQGETQYF
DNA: TGTGCCAGCAGTTATTCAGGTGTACAGGGGGAGACCCAGTACTTC

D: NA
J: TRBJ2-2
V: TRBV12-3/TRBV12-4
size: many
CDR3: CASSSQAFTGELFF
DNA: TGTGCCAGCAGTTCACAGGCGTTCACCGGGGAGCTGTTTTTT

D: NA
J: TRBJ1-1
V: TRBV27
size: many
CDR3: CASSRSPNTEAFF
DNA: TGTGCCAGCAGCCGTTCCCCGAACACTGAAGCTTTCTTT

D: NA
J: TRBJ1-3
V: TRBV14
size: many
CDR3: CASSHGQSSGNTIYF
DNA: TGTGCCAGCAGCCACGGGCAGTCATCTGGAAACACCATATATTTT

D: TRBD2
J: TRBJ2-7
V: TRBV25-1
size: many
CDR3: CASSDTGAGASYEQYF
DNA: TGTGCCAGCAGCGACACTGGGGCGGGAGCGTCCTACGAGCAGTACTTC

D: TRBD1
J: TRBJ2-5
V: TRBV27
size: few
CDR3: CASSKILQGAQETQYF
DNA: TGTGCCAGCAGTAAAATATTACAGGGGGCCCAGGAGACCCAGTACTTC

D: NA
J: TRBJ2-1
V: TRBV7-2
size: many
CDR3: CASSLYRYNEQFF
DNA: TGTGCCAGCAGCTTATATCGATACAATGAGCAGTTCTTC

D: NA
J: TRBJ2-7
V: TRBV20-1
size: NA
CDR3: CSARDSGDSYEQYF
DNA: TGCAGTGCTAGAGATTCCGGGGACTCCTACGAGCAGTACTTC

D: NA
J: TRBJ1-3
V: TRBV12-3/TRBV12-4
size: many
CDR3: CASSFSETHGNTIYF
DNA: TGTGCCAGCAGTTTTTCCGAGACACATGGAAACACCATATATTTT

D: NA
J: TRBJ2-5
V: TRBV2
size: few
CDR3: CASPSQGLETQYF
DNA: TGTGCCAGCCCCTCCCAGGGCCTAGAGACCCAGTACTTC

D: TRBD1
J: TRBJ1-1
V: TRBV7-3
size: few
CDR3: CASSPTGTMNTEAFF
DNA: TGTGCCAGCAGCCCGACAGGGACCATGAACACTGAAGCTTTCTTT

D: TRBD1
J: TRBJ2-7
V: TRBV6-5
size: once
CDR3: CASSWGQGGEQYF
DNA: TGTGCCAGCAGTTGGGGACAGGGGGGTGAGCAGTACTTC

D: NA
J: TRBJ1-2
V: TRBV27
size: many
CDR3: CASSFSGLSGYTF
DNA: TGTGCCAGCAGTTTCTCGGGACTTTCTGGCTACACCTTC

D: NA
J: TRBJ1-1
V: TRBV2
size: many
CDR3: CASKHHREQGPAMNTEAFF
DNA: TGTGCCAGCAAACATCACCGAGAGCAGGGGCCAGCCATGAACACTGAAGCTTTCTTT

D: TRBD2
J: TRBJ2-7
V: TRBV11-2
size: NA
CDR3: CASSSTSGRRDEQYF
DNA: TGTGCCAGCAGCTCAACTAGCGGGAGAAGGGACGAGCAGTACTTC

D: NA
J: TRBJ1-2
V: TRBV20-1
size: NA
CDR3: CSARGGVGGYTF
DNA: TGCAGTGCTAGGGGCGGGGTTGGTGGCTACACCTTC

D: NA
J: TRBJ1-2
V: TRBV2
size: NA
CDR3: CASSARPGTPGTF
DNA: TGTGCCAGCAGTGCTCGACCCGGGACCCCCGGCACCTTC

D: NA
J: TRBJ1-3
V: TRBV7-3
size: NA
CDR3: CASSRSGCSGNTIYF
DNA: TGTGCCAGCAGCAGAAGCGGGTGTAGTGGAAACACCATATATTTT

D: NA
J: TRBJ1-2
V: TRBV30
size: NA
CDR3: CAWSEGPNYGYTF
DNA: TGTGCCTGGAGTGAAGGGCCTAACTATGGCTACACCTTC

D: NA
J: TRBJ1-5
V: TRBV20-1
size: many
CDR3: CSARDSGNDGQPQHF
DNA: TGCAGTGCTAGAGATTCAGGGAACGATGGTCAGCCCCAGCATTTT

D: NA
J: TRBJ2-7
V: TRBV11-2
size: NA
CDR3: CASSLVQGLYEQYF
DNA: TGTGCCAGCAGCTTAGTTCAGGGCCTCTACGAGCAGTACTTC

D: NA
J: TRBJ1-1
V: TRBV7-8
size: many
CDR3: CASSLDGGRVTEAFF
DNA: TGTGCCAGCAGCTTAGACGGGGGGCGGGTCACTGAAGCTTTCTTT

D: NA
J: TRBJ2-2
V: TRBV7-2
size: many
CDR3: CASSLSGDTGELFF
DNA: TGTGCCAGCAGCTTATCAGGGGACACCGGGGAGCTGTTTTTT

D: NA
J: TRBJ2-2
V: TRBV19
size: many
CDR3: CASSTPELTGELFF
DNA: TGTGCCAGTAGTACCCCGGAACTCACCGGGGAGCTGTTTTTT

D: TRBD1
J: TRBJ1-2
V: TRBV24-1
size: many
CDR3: CATSDGQGNYGYTF
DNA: TGTGCCACCAGCGATGGACAGGGGAACTATGGCTACACCTTC

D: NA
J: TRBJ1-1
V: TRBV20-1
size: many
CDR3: CSARTRRPEAFF
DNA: TGCAGTGCTAGAACCAGGAGGCCTGAAGCTTTCTTT

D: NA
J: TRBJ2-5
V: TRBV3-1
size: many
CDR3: CASSQRETQYF
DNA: TGTGCCAGCAGCCAGAGAGAGACCCAGTACTTC

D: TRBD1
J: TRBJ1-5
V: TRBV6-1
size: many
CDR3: CASSKGTVFSNQPQHF
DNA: TGTGCCAGCAGTAAAGGGACAGTATTTAGCAATCAGCCCCAGCATTTT

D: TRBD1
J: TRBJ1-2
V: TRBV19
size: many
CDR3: CASIGQGANYGYTF
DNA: TGTGCCAGTATTGGCCAGGGGGCAAATTATGGCTACACCTTC

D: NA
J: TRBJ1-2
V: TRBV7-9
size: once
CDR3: CASSSQEGADYGYTF
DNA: TGTGCCAGCAGCTCCCAGGAGGGAGCGGACTATGGCTACACCTTC

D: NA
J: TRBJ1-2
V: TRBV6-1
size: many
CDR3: CASSEVRESVRYGYTF
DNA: TGTGCCAGCAGTGAAGTCAGAGAGTCCGTTCGCTATGGCTACACCTTC

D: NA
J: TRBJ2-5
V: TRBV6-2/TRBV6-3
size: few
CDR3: CASTPLGGVGETQYF
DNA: TGTGCCAGCACCCCCCTCGGCGGGGTGGGGGAGACCCAGTACTTC

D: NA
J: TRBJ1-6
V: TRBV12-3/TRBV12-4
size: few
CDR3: CASSLALGGFNSPLHF
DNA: TGTGCCAGCAGTTTAGCGCTGGGGGGTTTTAATTCACCCCTCCACTTT

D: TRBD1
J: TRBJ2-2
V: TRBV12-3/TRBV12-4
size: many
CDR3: CASSTGGDTGELFF
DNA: TGTGCCAGCAGTACAGGGGGCGACACCGGGGAGCTGTTTTTT

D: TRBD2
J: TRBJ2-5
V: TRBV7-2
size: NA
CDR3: CASNQLAVQETQYF
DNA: TGTGCCAGCAACCAACTAGCGGTCCAAGAGACCCAGTACTTC

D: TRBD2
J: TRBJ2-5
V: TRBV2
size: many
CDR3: CASSEWVGLAEQETQYF
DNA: TGTGCCAGCAGTGAGTGGGTGGGACTAGCGGAGCAAGAGACCCAGTACTTC

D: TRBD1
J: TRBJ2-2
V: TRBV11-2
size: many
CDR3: CASSLTPQGVTGELFF
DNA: TGTGCCAGCAGCTTAACTCCCCAGGGGGTAACCGGGGAGCTGTTTTTT

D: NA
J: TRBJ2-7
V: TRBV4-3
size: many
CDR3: CASSQDHSISTPIYEQYF
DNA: TGCGCCAGCAGCCAAGATCACAGCATTAGTACCCCTATATACGAGCAGTACTTC

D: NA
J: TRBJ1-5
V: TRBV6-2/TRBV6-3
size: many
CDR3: CASRFLLNQPQHF
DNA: TGTGCCAGCAGATTTCTACTAAATCAGCCCCAGCATTTT

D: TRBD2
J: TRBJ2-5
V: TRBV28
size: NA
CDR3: CASSSGTSWVVETQYF
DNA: TGTGCCAGCAGTTCCGGGACTAGTTGGGTGGTGGAGACCCAGTACTTC

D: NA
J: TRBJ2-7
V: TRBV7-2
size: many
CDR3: CASSLGLGVEQYF
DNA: TGTGCCAGCAGCTTAGGTCTGGGGGTCGAGCAGTACTTC

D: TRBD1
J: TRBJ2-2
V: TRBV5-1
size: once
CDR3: CASLGTGVTGELFF
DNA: TGCGCCAGCCTCGGGACAGGGGTCACCGGGGAGCTGTTTTTT

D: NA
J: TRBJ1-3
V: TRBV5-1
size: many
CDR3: CASSLEDLGGNTIYF
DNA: TGCGCCAGCAGCTTGGAGGACTTGGGAGGAAACACCATATATTTT

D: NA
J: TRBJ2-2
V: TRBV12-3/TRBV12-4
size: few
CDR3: CASSPQGLNTGELLF
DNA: TGTGCCAGCAGTCCACAGGGACTAAACACCGGGGAGCTGCTTTTT

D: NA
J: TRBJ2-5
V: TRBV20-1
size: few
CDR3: CSAKSRMYQETQYF
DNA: TGCAGTGCTAAAAGCCGGATGTACCAAGAGACCCAGTACTTC